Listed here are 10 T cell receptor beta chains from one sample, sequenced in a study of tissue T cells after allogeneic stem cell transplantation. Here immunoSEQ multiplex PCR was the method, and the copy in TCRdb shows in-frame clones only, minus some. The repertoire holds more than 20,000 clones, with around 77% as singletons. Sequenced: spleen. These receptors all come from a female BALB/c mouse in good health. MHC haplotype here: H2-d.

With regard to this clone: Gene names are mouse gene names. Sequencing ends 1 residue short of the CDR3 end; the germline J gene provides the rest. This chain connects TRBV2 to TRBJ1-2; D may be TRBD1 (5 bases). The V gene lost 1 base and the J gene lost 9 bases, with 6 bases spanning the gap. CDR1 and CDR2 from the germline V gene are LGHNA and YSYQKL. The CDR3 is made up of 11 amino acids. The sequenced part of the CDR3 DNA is TGTGCCAGCAGCCAAGGACAGAACTACACC. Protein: CASSQGQNYT. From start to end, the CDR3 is CASSQGQNYTF.

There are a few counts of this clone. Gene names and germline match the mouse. CDR3: CASSPDRAGNTLYF. Partial CDR3 DNA: TGTGCTAGCAGCCCGGACAGGGCTGGAAATACGCTCTAT. The rearrangement joins TRBV29 to TRBJ1-3, with 8 bases identical to TRBD1. The CDR3 end lies 1 residue beyond the end of the read and is filled in from the germline J gene. CDR1 and CDR2 (germline): MSHET, SYDVDS. Trimming removed 6 bases from V and 2 bases from J; junction bases left unmatched: 3. This CDR3 has 14 amino acids. The variable domain in full, with the rest retrieved from reference TRBV29 and TRBJ1-3, is DMKVTQMPRYLIKRMGENVLLECGQDMSHETMYWYRQDPGLGLQLIYISYDVDSNSEGDIPKGYRVSRKKREHFSLILDSAKTNQTSVYFCASSPDRAGNTLYFGEGSRLIVV.

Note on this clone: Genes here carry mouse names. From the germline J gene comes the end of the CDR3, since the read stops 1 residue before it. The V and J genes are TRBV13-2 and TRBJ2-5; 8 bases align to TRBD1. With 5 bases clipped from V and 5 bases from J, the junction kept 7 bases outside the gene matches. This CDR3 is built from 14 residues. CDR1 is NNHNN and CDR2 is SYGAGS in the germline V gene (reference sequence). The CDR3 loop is CASGRTGKGDTQYF. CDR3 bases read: TGTGCCAGCGGCAGGACAGGGAAAGGAGACACCCAGTAC.

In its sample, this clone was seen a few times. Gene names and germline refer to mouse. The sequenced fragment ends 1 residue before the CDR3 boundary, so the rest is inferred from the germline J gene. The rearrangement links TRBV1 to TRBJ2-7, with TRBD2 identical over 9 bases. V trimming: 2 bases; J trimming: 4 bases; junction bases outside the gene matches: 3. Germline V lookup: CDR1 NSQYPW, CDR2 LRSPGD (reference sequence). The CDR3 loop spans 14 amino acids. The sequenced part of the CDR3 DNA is TGCACCTGCAGTGCACCGGGACTGGGATATGAACAGTAC. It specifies CTCSAPGLGYEQY. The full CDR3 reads CTCSAPGLGYEQYF.

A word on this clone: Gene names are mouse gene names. The CDR3 sequence: CASGDRGPTGGDTQYF. The DNA read from the CDR3 is TGTGCCAGCGGTGATAGAGGGCCGACTGGGGGAGACACCCAGTAC. The chain joins TRBV13-2 to TRBJ2-5; TRBD2 matches at 9 bases. The missing CDR3 end, 1 residue past where the read stops, is filled in from the germline J gene. Trimming cost V 1 base and J 5 bases; bases outside gene matches: 8. Germline V gene sequence: CDR1 NNHNN, CDR2 SYGAGS (reference sequence). The CDR3 loop spans 16 amino acids.

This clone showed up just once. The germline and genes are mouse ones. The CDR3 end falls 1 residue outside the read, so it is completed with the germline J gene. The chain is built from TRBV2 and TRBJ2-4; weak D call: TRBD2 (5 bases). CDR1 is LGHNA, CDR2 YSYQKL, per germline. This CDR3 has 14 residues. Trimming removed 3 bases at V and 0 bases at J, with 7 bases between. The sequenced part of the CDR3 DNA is TGTGCCAGCAGCCAGCTGGGTAGTCAAAACACCTTGTAC. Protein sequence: CASSQLGSQNTLY. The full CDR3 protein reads CASSQLGSQNTLYF.

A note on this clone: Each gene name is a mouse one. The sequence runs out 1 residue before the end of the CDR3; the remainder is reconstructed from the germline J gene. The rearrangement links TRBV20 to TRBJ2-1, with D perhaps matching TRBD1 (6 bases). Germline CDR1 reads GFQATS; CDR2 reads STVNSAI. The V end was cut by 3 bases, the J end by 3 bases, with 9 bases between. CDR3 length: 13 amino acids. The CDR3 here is CGASRTVYAEQFF. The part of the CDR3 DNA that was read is TGTGGTGCTAGCCGGACAGTCTATGCTGAGCAGTTC.

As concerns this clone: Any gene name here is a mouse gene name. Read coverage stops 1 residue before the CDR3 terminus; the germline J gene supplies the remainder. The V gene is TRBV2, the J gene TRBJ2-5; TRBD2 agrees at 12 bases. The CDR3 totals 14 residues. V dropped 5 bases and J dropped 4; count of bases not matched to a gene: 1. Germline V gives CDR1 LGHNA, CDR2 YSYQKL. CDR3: CASSGLGGKDTQYF. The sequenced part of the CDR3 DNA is TGTGCCAGCAGCGGACTGGGGGGGAAAGACACCCAGTAC. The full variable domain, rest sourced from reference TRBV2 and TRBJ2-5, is DPKIIQKPKYLVAVTGSEKILICEQYLGHNAMYWYRQSAKKPLEFMFSYSYQKLMDNQTASSRFQPQSSKKNHLDLQITALKPDDSATYFCASSGLGGKDTQYFGPGTRLLVL.

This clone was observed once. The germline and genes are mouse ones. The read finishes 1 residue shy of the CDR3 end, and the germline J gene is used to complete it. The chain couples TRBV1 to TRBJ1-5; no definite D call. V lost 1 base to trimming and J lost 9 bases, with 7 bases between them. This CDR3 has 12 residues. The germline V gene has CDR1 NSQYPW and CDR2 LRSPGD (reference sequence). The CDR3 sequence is CTCSAAIGAPLF. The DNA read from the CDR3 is TGCACCTGCAGTGCAGCGATAGGGGCTCCGCTT.

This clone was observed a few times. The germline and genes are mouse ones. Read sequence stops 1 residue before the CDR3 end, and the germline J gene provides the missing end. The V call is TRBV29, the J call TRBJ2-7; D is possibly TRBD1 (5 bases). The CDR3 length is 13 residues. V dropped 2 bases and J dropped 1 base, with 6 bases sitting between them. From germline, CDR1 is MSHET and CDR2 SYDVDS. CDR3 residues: CASSLKGSYEQYF. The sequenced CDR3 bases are TGTGCTAGCAGTTTAAAGGGGTCCTATGAACAGTAC.